This T cell receptor beta chain is drawn from a study of cytotoxic CD8 clonotypes in ibrutinib-treated CLL (dated by TCRdb to the early 2020s). As for the study more broadly: The cohort included around 16 treatment-naive and fewer than 12 relapsed/refractory patients; roughly 17 were IGHV unmutated. Partial responses were observed in about 25 patients and complete responses in 2; after a median follow-up of 68 months, remission was maintained in 15 or so patients and progression was observed in approximately 12. The response samples were drawn at a median of roughly twelve months into treatment, with a range of about 6 to 36 months. On average, each sample yielded approximately 250,000 productive templates and tens of thousands of productive rearrangements. Of the roughly 79 people in the trial, approximately 26 had longitudinal samples available. Cryopreserved peripheral blood mononuclear cells were obtained prior to treatment, at the time of response, and at either disease progression or sustained remission. Every sample from remission and from progressive disease was obtained while the patients were still on ibrutinib.

General conclusions and limits of the study: Baseline clonality exceeded that of age-matched healthy donors and correlated strongly with circulating CD8+ T-cell counts. Clonality increased at ibrutinib response, stayed stable in sustained remission, and fell back toward baseline at progression. Public clonotypes were found to be uncommon and were observed to contract or remain stable during treatment; the increase in clonality was shown to reflect expansion of private clonotypes at ibrutinib response. Sustained-remission and progressing patients did not have matched sampling times, and lymph node repertoires were not examined.

CDR1 is given as KGHSH and CDR2 as LQKENI, both from the germline V gene. CDR3 length: 15 amino acids, cysteine to phenylalanine. Only the CDR3 DNA stays, 45 bases, in frame from base 1. V lost 6 bases and J lost 0 bases; the stretch between them is 15 bases long. The time point label for this specimen denotes: about 11 months on ibrutinib. For TCR beta library preparation, roughly 2.1 micrograms of genomic DNA were isolated from cryopreserved PBMCs. Longitudinal blood samples from CLL patients receiving ibrutinib monotherapy were subjected to high-throughput TCR beta sequencing. Patients were enrolled in a phase 2 open-label single-center ibrutinib monotherapy trial. Regarding this clone: The antigen it recognizes is unknown. No base-level quality is on record; no much larger clone is a single base apart.

A MiSeq instrument was used for deep resolution sequencing, which targeted depths ranging from 1 in 1 million up to 1 in 200,000 T cells, with coverage averaging 10x for each clonotype. The immunoSEQ hsTCRB Kit was used to generate TCR beta libraries. As for the authors' bioinformatics: The data were analyzed with ImmunoSEQ Analyzer and ImmunoSEQ Data Assistant, and V, D and J gene assignments followed IMGT definitions. Clonality, which ranges from 0 to 1, was calculated by subtracting the normalized Shannon entropy of productive rearrangement frequencies from one. Only overrepresented clonotypes making up at least 0.05% of each patient's repertoire were included in the public clonotype analysis. Repertoires from about a dozen age-matched healthy donors in immuneACCESS were used as clonality controls. In its TCRdb copy, this immuneACCESS table keeps in-frame sequences only and misses some clones. Where compared with another copy, unresolved V genes explain less than half of these, and the others have no known cause. D and trimming were read from the DNA, whereas the V and J calls and clone size are those reported in that table. In all, the sample holds around 200,000 clones, and 70% of those were seen once. The ten most abundant clones make up around 5.9% of the sample.

Sequenced material: PBMCs, taken after 12 months of ibrutinib treatment. The TCR was taken from a human donor with chronic lymphocytic leukemia. The rearrangement combines TRBV18 with TRBJ2-7, with a weak D call of TRBD2 (5 bases match). At the DNA level, the sequence is TGTGCCAGCTCCTTAGAGGGCCTTAGCTCCTACGAGCAGTACTTC. Its translation is CASSLEGLSSYEQYF. The full variable domain, with segments outside the CDR3 supplied by the reference TRBV18 and TRBJ2-7 proteins, appears as NAGVMQNPRHLVRRRGQEARLRCSPMKGHSHVYWYRQLPEEGLKFMVYLQKENIIDESGMPKERFSAEFPKEGPSILRIQQVVRGDSAAYFCASSLEGLSSYEQYFGPGTRLTVT.